The 9 T cell receptor beta chains presented below share a single source sample, sequenced in a study of blood T cell repertoires in COVID-19. Assay used: immunoSEQ multiplex PCR; TCRdb lists only in-frame clones, some missing. There are 200,000 or so clones in the sample; roughly 90% occur only once, and over 2% lies in the top ten. The source material was peripheral blood. These receptors originate from a woman in her forties or fifties with acute or convalescent COVID-19.

CDR3 region: CASSFDRASYEQYF. In nucleotides, the CDR3 is TGTGCCAGCAGTTTCGACAGGGCCTCCTACGAGCAGTACTTC. The chain recombines TRBV7-2 with TRBJ2-7, with 7 bases identical to TRBD1. This CDR3 contains 14 residues. The V and J ends lost 6 bases and 0 bases, in that order; junction bases with no gene match: 5. Germline V gives CDR1 SGHTA, CDR2 FQGNSA.

The V call is TRBV29-1, the J call TRBJ2-5; TRBD1 might be the D (5 bases). CDR3 length: 12 residues. V was cut by 4 bases and J by 2 bases, with 8 bases left in between. The germline V gene has CDR1 SQVTM and CDR2 ANQGSEA. Here the CDR3 reads CSVGQTQETQYF. As DNA, the CDR3 is TGCAGCGTTGGACAGACTCAAGAGACCCAGTACTTC.

The chain is built from TRBV27 and TRBJ2-1, with TRBD2 as a possible D gene (6 bases). This CDR3 region has 15 residues. The germline V and J ends were trimmed by 5 bases and 3 bases, with 14 bases remaining between them. In germline, CDR1 is MNHEY, CDR2 SMNVEV (reference sequence). The CDR3 here is CASSPSGEFYNEQFF. The DNA for the CDR3 is TGTGCCAGCAGTCCTTCGGGAGAATTCTACAATGAGCAGTTCTTC.

This chain connects TRBV6-5 to TRBJ2-2, with TRBD1 as a possible D gene (5 bases). CDR3 size: 14 residues. Germline CDR1 reads MNHEY; CDR2 reads SVGAGI. Trimming took off 6 bases at V and 4 bases at J, with 12 bases between the two ends. The CDR3 protein is CASSSGSGTGELFF. The CDR3 region has the DNA TGTGCCAGCAGCTCAGGGTCGGGCACCGGGGAGCTGTTTTTT.

This clone occurred once. The chain combines TRBV21-1 with TRBJ2-7; the table's D call, TRBD2, has no DNA check behind it. TRBV21-1 is shown as a pseudogene. This CDR3 has 14 amino acids. The CDR3 region has the DNA TGTGCCAGCAGGACTAGCGGGGGGATATACGAGCAGTACTTC. Its translation: CASRTSGGIYEQYF.

V usage is TRBV6-5 and J usage is TRBJ2-7; unclear D gene. Trimming removed 8 bases from V and 0 bases from J, with 14 bases in between. The CDR3 is made up of 14 amino acids. Germline loops: CDR1 MNHEY, CDR2 SVGAGI. CDR3 coding DNA: TGTGCCAGCCACCTGACACTTACCTCCTACGAGCAGTACTTC. Translation gives CASHLTLTSYEQYF.

V is TRBV10-2 and J is TRBJ1-6, with TRBD1 matching 8 bases. The germline gives CDR1 WSHSY, CDR2 SAAADI. Trimming cost V 6 bases and J 7 bases; bases outside gene matches: 5. This CDR3 spans 14 amino acids. The CDR3: CASSRDRRNSPLHF. CDR3 coding DNA: TGCGCCAGCAGCCGGGACAGGCGAAATTCACCCCTCCACTTT.

This chain joins TRBV6-5 and TRBJ1-1; possible D gene TRBD1, 5 bases. The V gene's germline CDR1 is MNHEY and CDR2 SVGAGI. V lost 2 bases and J lost 11, with 12 bases in between. The CDR3 is 12 residues long. The CDR3: CASSYKPGWAFF. CDR3 in DNA: TGTGCCAGCAGTTACAAACCAGGGTGGGCTTTCTTT.

This chain links TRBV6-5 with TRBJ2-7; TRBD2 agrees at 7 bases. V was pared by 6 bases and J by 2 bases, with 7 bases of the junction left unmatched. The CDR3 totals 14 residues. Germline assignment: CDR1 MNHEY and CDR2 SVGAGI. CDR3 coding DNA: TGTGCCAGCAGGGCGGCTAGCGGTGCCTACGAGCAGTACTTC. Translated, it gives CASRAASGAYEQYF.